These 13 T cell receptor beta chains came from one sample sequenced in a study of blood T cell repertoires in COVID-19. Assay used: immunoSEQ multiplex PCR; TCRdb lists only in-frame clones, some missing. The table records more than 150,000 clones, about 88% of them present only once. The sequenced sample was peripheral blood. These receptors all come from a man in his sixties with COVID-19, enrolled during active disease.

The rearrangement joins TRBV7-9 to TRBJ1-5, with D perhaps matching TRBD1 (5 bases). Per germline, CDR1 SEHNR and CDR2 FQNEAQ (reference sequence). Trimming left V 5 bases short and J 7 bases short, with 15 bases between. This CDR3 contains 14 residues. CDR3 nucleotides: TGTGCCAGCAGCAAACAGGTGGACGGGCAGCCCCAGCATTTT. Translating gives CASSKQVDGQPQHF.

This chain connects TRBV6-2 or TRBV6-3 to TRBJ2-3, with 9 nucleotides matching TRBD2. With V trimmed by 2 bases and J by 0 bases, 6 bases remained unmatched. Per the germline V gene, CDR1 is MNHEY and CDR2 is SVGEGT. The CDR3 totals 17 residues. CDR3 sequence reads: CASSYGNSGSSTDTQYF. CDR3 nucleotide sequence: TGTGCCAGCAGTTACGGTAATAGCGGGAGCAGCACAGATACGCAGTATTTT.

CDR3 nucleotides: TGTGCCAGCAGCTTAGCGGGACAGGAGTCCATGAACACTGAAGCTTTCTTT. Encoded protein: CASSLAGQESMNTEAFF. J is TRBJ1-1 and V is TRBV7-6; 8 bases map to TRBD1. Germline-derived CDR1 and CDR2 are SGHVS and FNYEAQ. The CDR3 runs to 17 residues. V gave up 0 bases and J gave up 0 bases; unmatched junction bases: 6.

The chain uses TRBV7-2 and TRBJ2-1; TRBD1 agrees at 8 bases. CDR1 and CDR2 from the germline V gene are SGHTA and FQGNSA. V trimming: 2 bases; J trimming: 6 bases; junction bases outside the gene matches: 6. CDR3 length equals 15 residues. The DNA for the CDR3 is TGTGCCAGCAGCTTATGGACAGGGCAGGGCAATGAGCAGTTCTTC. It translates to CASSLWTGQGNEQFF.

The J gene is TRBJ1-5, the V gene TRBV28; D may be TRBD1 (6 bases). Per germline, CDR1 MDHEN and CDR2 SYDVKM. Trimming took off 8 bases at V and 0 bases at J, with 20 bases between the two ends. The CDR3 covers 17 residues. The CDR3 region is CASGLVRGAPSNQPQHF. The DNA for the CDR3 is TGTGCCAGCGGTCTGGTGCGGGGGGCCCCTAGCAATCAGCCCCAGCATTTT.

The chain employs TRBV4-3 and TRBJ2-7, with D unclear. This CDR3 has 14 amino acids. Germline-derived CDR1 and CDR2 are LGHNA and YSLEER. The V gene lost 2 bases and the J gene lost 0 bases, with 8 bases spanning the gap. Here the CDR3 DNA reads TGCGCCAGCAGCCAACTGGTTAGCTCCTACGAGCAGTACTTC. Translated: CASSQLVSSYEQYF.

The chain uses TRBV5-8 and TRBJ1-5; D is perhaps TRBD1 (5 bases). Germline assignment: CDR1 SGHTS and CDR2 YDEGEE. The CDR3 totals 13 residues. The ends were cut back, 1 base at V and 4 bases at J, with 6 bases in the middle. The CDR3 DNA sequence: TGTGCCAGCAGCTTGTCAGGGAATCAGCCCCAGCATTTT. This encodes CASSLSGNQPQHF.

This chain uses TRBV3-1 (or the pseudogene TRBV3-2) with TRBJ2-7, with no clear D. The germline gives CDR1 LGHDT, CDR2 YNNKEL (reference sequence). The V gene lost 4 bases and the J gene lost 1 base, with 14 bases spanning the gap. The CDR3 runs to 15 residues. The CDR3 here is CASSLDLASSYEQYF. The CDR3, as DNA: TGTGCCAGCAGCCTAGACCTGGCATCTTCCTACGAGCAGTACTTC.

The V and J genes are TRBV3-1 (or the pseudogene TRBV3-2) and TRBJ1-2; 10 nucleotides agree with TRBD1. CDR3 length equals 15 residues. V was pared by 3 bases and J by 9 bases, with 10 bases of the junction left unmatched. Germline loops: CDR1 LGHDT, CDR2 YNNKEL (reference sequence). CDR3 amino acids: CASSQGPGTGARYTF. The CDR3 bases are TGTGCCAGCAGCCAGGGTCCAGGGACAGGGGCCCGCTACACCTTC.

The CDR3 here is CASSYNSQGGYTIYF. In nucleotides, the CDR3 is TGTGCCAGCAGTTACAATTCCCAGGGAGGATACACCATATATTTT. This sequence joins TRBV6-5 and TRBJ1-3; D may be TRBD1 (5 bases). V lost 2 bases and J 8 bases, leaving 16 bases between the germline ends. Germline CDR1 is MNHEY and CDR2 is SVGAGI. The CDR3 totals 15 residues.

This chain joins TRBV19 and TRBJ2-7; 8 bases are shared with TRBD1. The V segment lost 5 bases and the J segment 2 bases; nucleotides outside the gene matches: 8. The CDR3 is made up of 15 amino acids. Germline V gene sequence: CDR1 LNHDA, CDR2 SQIVND (reference sequence). CDR3 in DNA: TGTGCCAGTAGTTATAGGGCAGGGGGCACCTACGAGCAGTACTTC. Its translation is CASSYRAGGTYEQYF.

The chain recombines TRBV7-2 with TRBJ1-3; D gene ambiguous. This CDR3 is built from 16 residues. CDR1 and CDR2 from the germline V gene are SGHTA and FQGNSA. V shed 1 base and J shed 4 bases, with 14 bases lying between them. CDR3 sequence reads: CASSLGAISGGNTIYF. The CDR3 bases are TGTGCCAGCAGCTTAGGGGCCATCTCGGGGGGAAACACCATATATTTT.

V usage is TRBV14 and J usage is TRBJ2-7, with 8 nucleotides matching TRBD1. Trimming cost V 1 base and J 6 bases; bases outside gene matches: 5. Looked up from germline, CDR1 is SGHDN and CDR2 is FVKESK. The CDR3 totals 14 residues. The CDR3 nucleotides are TGTGCCAGCAGCCAAGTCGGCAGGGGGCCCGAGCAGTACTTC. This translates into CASSQVGRGPEQYF.